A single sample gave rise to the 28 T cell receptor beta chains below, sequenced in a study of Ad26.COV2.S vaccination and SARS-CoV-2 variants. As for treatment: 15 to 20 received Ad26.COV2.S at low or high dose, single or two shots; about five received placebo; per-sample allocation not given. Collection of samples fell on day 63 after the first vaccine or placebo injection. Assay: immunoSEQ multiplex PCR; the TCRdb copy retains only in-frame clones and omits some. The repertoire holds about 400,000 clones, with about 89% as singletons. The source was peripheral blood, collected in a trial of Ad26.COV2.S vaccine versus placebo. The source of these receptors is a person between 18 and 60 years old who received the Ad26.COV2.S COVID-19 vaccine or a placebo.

CDR3 region: CASSLMRGLPYEQYF. The CDR3 region has the DNA TGTGCCAGCAGCTTAATGAGGGGCTTGCCCTACGAGCAGTACTTC. This chain uses TRBV7-3 with TRBJ2-7, with D possibly being TRBD1 or TRBD2 (5 bases each). Trimming cost V 1 base and J 2 bases, with 12 bases left between them. The CDR3 contains 15 residues. Germline V gene sequence: CDR1 SGHTA, CDR2 FQGTGA.

As DNA, the CDR3 is TGTGCCAGCAGCCATGTGGGAAAAGGGACCCAGTACTTC. This codes for CASSHVGKGTQYF. J is TRBJ2-5 and V is TRBV14; D not certain. This CDR3 is 13 amino acids long. V was shortened by 3 bases and J by 7 bases, with 12 bases between the two germline ends. Germline values: CDR1 SGHDN, CDR2 FVKESK.

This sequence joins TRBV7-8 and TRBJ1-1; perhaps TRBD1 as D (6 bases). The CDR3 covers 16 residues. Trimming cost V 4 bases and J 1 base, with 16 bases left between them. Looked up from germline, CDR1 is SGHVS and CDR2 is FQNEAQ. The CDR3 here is CASSWGAGQTNTEAFF. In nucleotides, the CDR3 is TGTGCCAGCAGCTGGGGGGCAGGACAGACGAACACTGAAGCTTTCTTT.

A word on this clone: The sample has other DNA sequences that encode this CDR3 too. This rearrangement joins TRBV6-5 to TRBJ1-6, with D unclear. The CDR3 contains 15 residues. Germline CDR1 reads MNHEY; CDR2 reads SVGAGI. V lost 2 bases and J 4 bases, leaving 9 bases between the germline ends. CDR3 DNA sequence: TGTGCCAGCAGTTACGAGGGTGCTTATAATTCACCCCTCCACTTT. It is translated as CASSYEGAYNSPLHF.

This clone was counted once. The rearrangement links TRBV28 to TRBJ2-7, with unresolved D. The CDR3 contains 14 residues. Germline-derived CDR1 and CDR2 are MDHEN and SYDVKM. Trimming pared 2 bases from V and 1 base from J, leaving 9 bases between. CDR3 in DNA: TGTGCCAGCAGTTTACCCCTAGTTTCCTACGAGCAGTACTTC. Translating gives CASSLPLVSYEQYF.

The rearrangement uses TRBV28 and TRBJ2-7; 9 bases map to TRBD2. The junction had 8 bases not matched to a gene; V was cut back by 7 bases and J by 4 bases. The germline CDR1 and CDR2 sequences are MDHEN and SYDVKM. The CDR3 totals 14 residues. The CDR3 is CASIPSGEGYEQYF. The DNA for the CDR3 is TGTGCCAGCATTCCTAGCGGGGAGGGGTACGAGCAGTACTTC.

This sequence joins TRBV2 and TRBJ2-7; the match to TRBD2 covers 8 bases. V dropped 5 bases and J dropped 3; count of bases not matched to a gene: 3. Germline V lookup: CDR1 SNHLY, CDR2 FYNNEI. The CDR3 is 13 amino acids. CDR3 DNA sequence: TGTGCCAGCAGTCTAGCGGGTGTCTACGAGCAGTACTTC. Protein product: CASSLAGVYEQYF.

The DNA for the CDR3 is TGTGCCACCAGTGATACAGGGGGCACTGAAGCTTTCTTT. It specifies CATSDTGGTEAFF. The V and J genes are TRBV24-1 and TRBJ1-1; 8 bases fit TRBD1. The CDR3 spans 13 residues. Per germline, CDR1 KGHDR and CDR2 SFDVKD. Trimming at V came to 3 bases and at J to 4 bases, leaving 0 bases not matched to a gene.

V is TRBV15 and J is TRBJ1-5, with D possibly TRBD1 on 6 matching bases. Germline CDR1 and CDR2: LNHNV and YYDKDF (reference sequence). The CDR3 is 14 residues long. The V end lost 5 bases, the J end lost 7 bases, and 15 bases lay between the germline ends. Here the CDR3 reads CATSLRGGEQPQHF. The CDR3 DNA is TGTGCCACCAGCCTTAGGGGGGGGGAACAGCCCCAGCATTTT.

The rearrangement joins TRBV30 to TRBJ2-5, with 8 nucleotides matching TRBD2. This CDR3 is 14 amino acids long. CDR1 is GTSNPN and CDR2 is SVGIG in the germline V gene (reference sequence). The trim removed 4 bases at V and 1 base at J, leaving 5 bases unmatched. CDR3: CAWMVAGTQETQYF. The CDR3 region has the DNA TGTGCCTGGATGGTAGCGGGAACCCAAGAGACCCAGTACTTC.

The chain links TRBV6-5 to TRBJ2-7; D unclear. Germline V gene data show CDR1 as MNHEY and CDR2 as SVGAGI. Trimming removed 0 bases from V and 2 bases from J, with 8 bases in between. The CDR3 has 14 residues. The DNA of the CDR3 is TGTGCCAGCAGTTACTCCGGCGGTACCTACGAGCAGTACTTC. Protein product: CASSYSGGTYEQYF.

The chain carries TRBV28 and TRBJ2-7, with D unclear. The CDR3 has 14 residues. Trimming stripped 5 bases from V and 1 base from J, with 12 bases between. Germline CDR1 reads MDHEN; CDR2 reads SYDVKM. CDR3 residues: CASSPITLSYEQYF. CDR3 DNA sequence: TGTGCCAGCAGTCCAATCACCCTGTCCTACGAGCAGTACTTC.

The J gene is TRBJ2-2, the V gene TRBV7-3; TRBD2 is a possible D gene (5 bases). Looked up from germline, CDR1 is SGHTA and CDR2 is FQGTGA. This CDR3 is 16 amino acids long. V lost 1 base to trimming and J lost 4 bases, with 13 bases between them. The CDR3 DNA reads TGTGCCAGCAGCTTAAACTCGGTAGCGATCACCGGGGAGCTGTTTTTT. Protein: CASSLNSVAITGELFF. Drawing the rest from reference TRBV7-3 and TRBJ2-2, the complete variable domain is GAGVSQTPSNKVTEKGKYVELRCDPISGHTALYWYRQSLGQGPEFLIYFQGTGAADDSGLPNDRFFAVRPEGSVSTLKIQRTERGDSAVYLCASSLNSVAITGELFFGEGSRLTVL.

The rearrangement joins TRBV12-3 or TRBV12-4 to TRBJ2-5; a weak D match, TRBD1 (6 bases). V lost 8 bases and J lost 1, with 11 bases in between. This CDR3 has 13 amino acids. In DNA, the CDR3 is TGTGCCAGCCGACGACAGGTCCAAGAGACCCAGTACTTC. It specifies CASRRQVQETQYF.

CDR3 protein: CASSLGTGGQRPGELFF. CDR3 DNA: TGTGCCAGCAGCTTAGGGACGGGGGGACAGCGACCCGGGGAGCTGTTTTTT. The J gene is TRBJ2-2, the V gene TRBV11-3; possibly TRBD1 or TRBD2 for D (7 bases each). The CDR3 sequence is 17 residues long. Germline V gene data show CDR1 as SGHNT and CDR2 as YENEEA. V was cut by 1 base and J by 6 bases, with 18 bases left in between.

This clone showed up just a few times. The CDR3 sequence is CASSYSQAFF. CDR3 in DNA: TGTGCCAGCAGTTACTCGCAAGCTTTCTTT. V and J are TRBV6-5 and TRBJ1-1; no reliable D call. CDR1 and CDR2 from the germline V gene are MNHEY and SVGAGI. Trimming pared 0 bases from V and 9 bases from J, leaving 2 bases between. The length of the CDR3 is 10 residues.

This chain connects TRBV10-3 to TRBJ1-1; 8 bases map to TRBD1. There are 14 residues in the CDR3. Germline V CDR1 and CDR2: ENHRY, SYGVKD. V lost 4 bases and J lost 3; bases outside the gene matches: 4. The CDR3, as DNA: TGTGCCATCAGTGCCAGGGGGCATGACACTGAAGCTTTCTTT. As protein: CAISARGHDTEAFF.

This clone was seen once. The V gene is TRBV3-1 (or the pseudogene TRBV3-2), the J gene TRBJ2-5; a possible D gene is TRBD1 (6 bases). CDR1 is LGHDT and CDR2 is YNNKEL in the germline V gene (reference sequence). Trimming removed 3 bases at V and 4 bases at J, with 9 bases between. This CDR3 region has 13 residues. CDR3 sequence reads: CASSHLTGETQYF. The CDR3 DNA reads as TGTGCCAGCAGCCACCTGACAGGAGAGACCCAGTACTTC.

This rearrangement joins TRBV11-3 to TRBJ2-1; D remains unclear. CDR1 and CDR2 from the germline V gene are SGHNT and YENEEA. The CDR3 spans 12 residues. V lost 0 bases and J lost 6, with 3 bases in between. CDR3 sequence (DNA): TGTGCCAGCAGCTTAGATGTCAATGAGCAGTTCTTC. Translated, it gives CASSLDVNEQFF.

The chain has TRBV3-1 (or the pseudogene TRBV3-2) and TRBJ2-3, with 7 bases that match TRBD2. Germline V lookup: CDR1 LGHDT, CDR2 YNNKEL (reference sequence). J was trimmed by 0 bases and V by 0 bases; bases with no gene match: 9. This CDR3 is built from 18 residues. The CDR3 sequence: CASSQDLLGGGSTDTQYF. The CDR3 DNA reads TGTGCCAGCAGCCAAGATCTTCTGGGGGGAGGGAGCACAGATACGCAGTATTTT.

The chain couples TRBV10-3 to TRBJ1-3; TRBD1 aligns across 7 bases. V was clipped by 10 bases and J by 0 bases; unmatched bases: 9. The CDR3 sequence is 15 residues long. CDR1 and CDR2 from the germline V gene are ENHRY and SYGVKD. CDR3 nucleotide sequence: TGTGCCACCCGGGACAGTCCCATCTCTGGAAACACCATATATTTT. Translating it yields CATRDSPISGNTIYF.

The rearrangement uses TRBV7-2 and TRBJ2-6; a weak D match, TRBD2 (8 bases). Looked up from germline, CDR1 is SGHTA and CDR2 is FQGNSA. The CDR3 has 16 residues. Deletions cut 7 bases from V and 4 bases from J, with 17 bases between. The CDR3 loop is CASTEQGTRGANVLTF. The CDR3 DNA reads TGTGCCAGCACCGAACAGGGGACTAGGGGGGCCAACGTCCTGACTTTC.

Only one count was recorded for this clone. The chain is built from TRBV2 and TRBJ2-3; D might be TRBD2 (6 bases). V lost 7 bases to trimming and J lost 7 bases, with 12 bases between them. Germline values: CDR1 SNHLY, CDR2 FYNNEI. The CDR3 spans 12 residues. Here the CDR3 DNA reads TGTGCCAGCACCCCTGGGGGGAATACGCAGTATTTT. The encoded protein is CASTPGGNTQYF.

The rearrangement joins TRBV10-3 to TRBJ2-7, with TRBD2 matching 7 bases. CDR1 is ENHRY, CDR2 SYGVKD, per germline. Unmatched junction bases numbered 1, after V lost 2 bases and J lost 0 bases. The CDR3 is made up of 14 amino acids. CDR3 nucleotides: TGTGCCATCAGTGAGGGGGACTACTCCTACGAGCAGTACTTC. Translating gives CAISEGDYSYEQYF.

The CDR3, as DNA: TGTGCCAGCAGCCGTACTTTTGGGGGTACCGGGGAGCTGTTTTTT. Residues: CASSRTFGGTGELFF. The V call is TRBV7-8, the J call TRBJ2-2; D possibly matches TRBD1 or TRBD2 (5 bases each). The V gene lost 5 bases and the J gene lost 5 bases, with 15 bases spanning the gap. Germline CDR1 SGHVS, CDR2 FQNEAQ. This CDR3 region has 15 residues.

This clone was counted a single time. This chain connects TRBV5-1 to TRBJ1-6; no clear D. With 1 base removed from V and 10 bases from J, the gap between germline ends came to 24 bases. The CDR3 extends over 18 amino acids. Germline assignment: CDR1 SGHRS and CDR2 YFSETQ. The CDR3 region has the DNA TGCGCCAGCAGCTTGAATGGGTTCCCGCAGGAACGGATCTCACCCCTCCACTTT. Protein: CASSLNGFPQERISPLHF.

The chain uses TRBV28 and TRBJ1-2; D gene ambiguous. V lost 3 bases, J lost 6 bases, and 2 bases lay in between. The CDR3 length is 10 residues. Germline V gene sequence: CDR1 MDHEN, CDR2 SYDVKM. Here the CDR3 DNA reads TGTGCCAGCAGTTTGGATGGCTACACCTTC. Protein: CASSLDGYTF.

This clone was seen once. The CDR3 here is CSALGAGKSGANVLTF. CDR3 DNA: TGCAGCGCTCTTGGGGCAGGGAAGTCTGGGGCCAACGTCCTGACTTTC. V usage is TRBV29-1 and J usage is TRBJ2-6, with D tentatively TRBD1 (5 bases). The CDR3 length is 16 residues. Germline V gene lookup returns CDR1 SQVTM and CDR2 ANQGSEA. The V and J ends lost 7 bases and 1 base respectively, with 17 bases between them.